This entry features one T cell receptor (beta chain) sequence. The entry originates in a study of control samples from healthy donors and cancer patients. Trimming took off 0 bases at V and 4 bases at J, with 6 bases between the two ends. The germline V gene has CDR1 MGHRA and CDR2 YSYEKL. The CDR3 extends over 13 amino acids. The protocol was immunoSEQ multiplex PCR, while the TCRdb copy is restricted to in-frame clones and leaves out a portion. The sample carries around 230,000 clones, 90% to 95% recorded once. The receptor was derived from a man aged 45-65 years in good health. Sequencing used blood. The gene calls are TRBV4-1 and TRBJ1-2; no reliable D call. This CDR3 reads CASSQDGVYGYTF. For the CDR3, the DNA is TGCGCCAGCAGCCAAGATGGGGTCTATGGCTACACCTTC.